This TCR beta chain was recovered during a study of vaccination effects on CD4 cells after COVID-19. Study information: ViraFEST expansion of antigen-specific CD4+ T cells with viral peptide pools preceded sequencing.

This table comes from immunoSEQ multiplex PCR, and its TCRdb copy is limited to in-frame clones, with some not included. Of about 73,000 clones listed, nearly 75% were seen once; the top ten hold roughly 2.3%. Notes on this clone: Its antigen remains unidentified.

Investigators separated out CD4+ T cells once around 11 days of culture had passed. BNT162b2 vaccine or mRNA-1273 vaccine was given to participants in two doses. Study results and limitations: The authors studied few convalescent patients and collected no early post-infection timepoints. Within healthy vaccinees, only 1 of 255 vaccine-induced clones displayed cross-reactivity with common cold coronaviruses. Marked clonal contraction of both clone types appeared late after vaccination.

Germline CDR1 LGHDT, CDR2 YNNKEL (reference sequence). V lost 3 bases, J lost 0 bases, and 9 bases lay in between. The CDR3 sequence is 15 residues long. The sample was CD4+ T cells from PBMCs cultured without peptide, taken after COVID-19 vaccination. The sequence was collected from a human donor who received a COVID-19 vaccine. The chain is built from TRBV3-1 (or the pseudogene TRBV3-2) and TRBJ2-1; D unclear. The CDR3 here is CASSHRGTSYNEQFF. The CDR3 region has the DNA TGTGCCAGCAGCCATCGCGGAACCTCCTACAATGAGCAGTTCTTC.